What follows describes a single T cell receptor (beta chain). Per the study methods: Amplified reference gene primers provided the basis for estimating nucleated cell counts. Assay used: immunoSEQ multiplex PCR; TCRdb lists only in-frame clones, some missing. The V and J calls and clone size were taken over from that table, and D and trimming were inferred from the DNA. Among 55,000 to 80,000 clones, roughly 89% were seen once, and the ten largest hold approximately 7.4%. The source of the sample is a study of blood T cell repertoires in COVID-19. Study context: PBMCs, B-cell-depleted T cells, or T cells were the source of the cDNA or gDNA that made up the material.

The receptor was isolated from a man between 45 and 60 years old with active COVID-19. Sequencing input: peripheral blood.

The CDR3 sequence: CASKGDRQYF. The CDR3 nucleotides are TGTGCCAGCAAGGGGGACCGGCAGTACTTC. This chain uses TRBV16 with TRBJ2-7; tentative D call: TRBD1 (6 bases). In germline, CDR1 is KGHSY, CDR2 FQNENV. V was shortened by 7 bases and J by 9 bases, with 10 bases between the two germline ends. This CDR3 contains 10 residues. The full variable domain, with the rest looked up from reference TRBV16 and TRBJ2-7, is GEEVAQTPKHLVRGEGQKAKLYCAPIKGHSYVFWYQQVLKNEFKFLISFQNENVFDETGMPKERFSAKCLPNSPCSLEIQATKLEDSAVYFCASKGDRQYFGPGTRLTVT.